The T cell receptor (beta chain) described here comes from a study of shared clonotypes between healthy human individuals (dated by TCRdb to between 2020 and 2021). About the full investigation: The cohort comprised two women and a few men aged 18 to 49 years. Libraries were prepared and TCR repertoires were sequenced by different laboratories using diverse techniques, in order to increase sequencing depth and limit assay-specific biases. For each donor, CD4 naive and CD4 memory were each given three plates, CD8 naive was given two plates, and CD8 memory was given one plate. Each donor's leukapheresis produced roughly between roughly 0.85 and 9.5 billion PBMCs. To estimate repertoire size and how much clonotype sharing occurs between individuals, the study deeply sequenced the blood TCR repertoires of five healthy adults. General findings and caveats noted by the study authors: The small number of donors limited the genetic and exposure-history diversity represented. Across a few donors, roughly 5.1% of naive CD4, roughly 3.8% of naive CD8, roughly 2.3% of memory CD4, and approximately 0.4% of memory CD8 clonotypes were shared. Naive subsets generally had larger estimated clonotype richness than memory subsets did. Compared with non-shared clonotypes, the clonotypes found in all four sorted-subset donors had higher generation probabilities. Sampling was restricted to blood, and TCR repertoires in tissue are likely to differ from TCR repertoires in blood. Based on pairwise subsampling, the degree of clonotype sharing among donors was expected to be affected by sequencing depth. Even with the large sequencing depth, rarefaction of the sorted-subset datasets indicated that sequencing was incomplete.

Healthy HIV-negative adults with no recently reported acute infections or vaccinations were included as donors. All donors were Caucasian adults living in Nashville, Tennessee, USA. Magnetic negative selection was used to enrich CD4+ T cells, after which naive cells were positively selected on CD45RA and the negative fraction became the memory subset. Blood was collected by leukapheresis, and PBMCs were isolated by Ficoll-Histopaque density gradient centrifugation and then cryopreserved in liquid nitrogen vapor phase. Analytical flow cytometry was used to check the purity and quantity of every magnetically sorted T cell population. Genomic DNA was isolated from every sorted fraction and measured by UV absorbance on a Nanodrop 2000c. As to this clone: The antigen it recognizes is unknown. No base-level quality is on record; no much larger clone is a single base apart.

From cysteine to phenylalanine, the CDR3 is 16 amino acids long. Of the read, only the CDR3 DNA is kept; its 48 bases are in frame from base 1. Ends trimmed: V by 2 bases, J by 2 bases; bases unmatched to a gene: 4. Sequences KGHSH (CDR1) and LQKENI (CDR2) are obtained from the germline V gene. Using the deep immunoSEQ assay, TCR CDR3 regions were amplified from genomic DNA by multiplex PCR. Extracted genomic DNA from each cell subset was spread evenly across all wells of several immunoSEQ 96-well plates, with each plate serving as a replicate. For sorted subsets, each replicate PCR was loaded with around 220 ng genomic DNA, equivalent to 25,000 to 35,000 T cell genomes. The purified libraries were quantified using a Qubit 3.0 fluorometer, sized with a Bioanalyzer 2100, and then quantified again using the KAPA Library Quantification kit. Each immunoSEQ 96-well plate was sequenced on its own single-read 150-cycle Illumina NextSeq 550 flow cell. In the source study's methods: Because only junctional sequences without quality scores were contained in the immunoSEQ output, filtering matching that applied to full-length reads could not be performed. Sequences were annotated with PyIR, a Python wrapper for IgBLAST v1.9, and V/J genes and CDR3 were assigned using IMGT germline references. Reads were filtered out if the reads had weak V/J assignments (E-value above 1e-6), no CDR3, stop codons, out-of-frame junctions, or ambiguous translated residues. V3J clonotypes were defined as sequences sharing the same inferred V gene, J gene, and CDR3 amino acid sequence. Percentage overlap between repertoires was computed as shared unique clonotypes divided by the size of the smaller repertoire. Repertoire richness was assessed with RTK rarefaction, the Chao1 estimator, and Recon v2.1 estimates of unobserved clonotypes. Generation probabilities were computed with OLGA for all TCRbeta clonotypes obtained by the gDNA method from four donors. TCRdb re-hosts the immuneACCESS table, in-frame sequences only. Its copies lack some clones; in the studies checked, an unresolved V gene accounts for under half of them, and the cause for the rest is not known. V, J and clone size reflect that table, while D and trimming were determined from the DNA. The sample table records over a million clones; around 97% of these occur just once. The ten largest make up over 1% of the sample.

The TCR was taken from a man in his thirties or forties in good health. Source material: naive CD4+ T cells sorted from blood. In the paper's terms, the cell subset or site label means: CD45RA+ positively selected. The rearranged chain carries TRBV18 and TRBJ1-5; the central 9 bases match TRBD1. Read as DNA, the sequence is TGTGCCAGCTCACCATTCGACAGGGGGGGCAATCAGCCCCAGCATTTT. Its coded protein is CASSPFDRGGNQPQHF.